These T cell receptor beta chains were read from a single sample in a study of cytomegalovirus exposure and HLA in healthy donors. TCRdb's table, derived via immunoSEQ multiplex PCR, lists solely in-frame clones and lacks some. The sample lists approximately 110,000 clones; 88% were seen once. Sequencing used PBMCs. All receptors derive from a woman aged 18-29 years in good health and CMV-seronegative. Both conserved end residues are part of each CDR3. A D gene is named only where the DNA matches it firmly. Not every row has a clone size; where given, it reads once, few, many or a size class.

V	size	J	D	CDR3	DNA
TRBV29-1	.	TRBJ2-1	TRBD2	CSVGTSGRARPLGEQFF	TGCAGCGTTGGGACTAGCGGGCGCGCCAGACCCCTCGGTGAGCAGTTCTTC
TRBV4-1	.	TRBJ1-5	TRBD1	CASSPGQGSNQPQHF	TGCGCCAGCAGCCCGGGACAGGGGAGCAATCAGCCCCAGCATTTT
TRBV11-2	few	TRBJ2-2	.	CASSLTRENTGELFF	TGTGCCAGCAGCCTGACACGGGAGAACACCGGGGAGCTGTTTTTT
TRBV5-4	.	TRBJ2-5	.	CASSLGGGRSKRTQYF	TGTGCCAGCAGCTTGGGGGGCGGTAGATCCAAGAGAACCCAGTACTTC
TRBV30	.	TRBJ1-5	.	CAWSLSSVDQPQHF	TGTGCCTGGAGTCTTTCGTCGGTGGATCAGCCCCAGCATTTT
TRBV5-1	.	TRBJ1-2	TRBD1	CASSLGQGRVDGYTF	TGCGCCAGCAGCTTGGGACAGGGTAGAGTCGATGGCTACACCTTC
TRBV28	.	TRBJ2-6	.	CASSFAQGSAYVLTF	TGTGCCAGCAGTTTCGCTCAGGGGAGTGCATACGTCCTGACTTTC
TRBV27	once	TRBJ2-3	TRBD2	CASSLFGGDTDTQYF	TGTGCCAGCAGTTTATTCGGGGGGGATACAGATACGCAGTATTTT
TRBV6-5	.	TRBJ2-7	TRBD2	CASRRSGSSYEQYF	TGTGCCAGCAGGCGAAGCGGGAGCTCCTACGAGCAGTACTTC
TRBV2	.	TRBJ2-7	TRBD2	CASTFPGTTFDEQYF	TGTGCCAGCACTTTTCCCGGGACTACCTTTGACGAGCAGTACTTC
TRBV5-1	.	TRBJ2-2	.	CASTMTVNTGELFF	TGCGCCAGCACTATGACAGTGAACACCGGGGAGCTGTTTTTT
TRBV7-2	.	TRBJ1-2	.	CASSLETARSGGYTF	TGTGCCAGCAGCTTAGAAACAGCCAGGTCAGGCGGCTACACCTTC
TRBV11-3	.	TRBJ2-3	TRBD1	CASSPEGTGGTDTQYF	TGTGCCAGCAGCCCAGAGGGGACAGGGGGCACAGATACGCAGTATTTT
TRBV15	.	TRBJ1-5	TRBD1	CATSRPGQDFLPQPQHF	TGTGCCACCAGCAGGCCCGGACAGGACTTTCTCCCACAGCCCCAGCATTTT
TRBV27	.	TRBJ1-1	.	CASQFQEAHEAFF	TGTGCCAGCCAGTTTCAAGAGGCGCATGAAGCTTTCTTT
TRBV9	.	TRBJ2-7	TRBD2	CASSVAGGPDEQYF	TGTGCCAGCAGCGTAGCGGGGGGGCCAGACGAGCAGTACTTC
TRBV6-4	.	TRBJ2-7	.	CASSWTARDYEQYF	TGTGCCAGCAGCTGGACAGCCCGAGATTACGAGCAGTACTTC
TRBV9	.	TRBJ1-1	.	CASSAPQGLNTEAFF	TGTGCCAGCAGCGCCCCACAGGGCTTGAACACTGAAGCTTTCTTT
TRBV7-9	.	TRBJ2-5	.	CASSHRLVETQYF	TGTGCCAGCAGCCACCGGTTGGTAGAGACCCAGTACTTC
TRBV4-2	.	TRBJ1-2	.	CASSRGEVGHDGYTF	TGTGCCAGCAGCCGGGGGGAGGTGGGGCATGATGGCTACACCTTC
TRBV13	.	TRBJ1-3	TRBD1	CASQKSGGGTIYF	TGTGCCAGCCAAAAGTCAGGGGGCGGCACCATATATTTT
TRBV2	.	TRBJ2-6	TRBD1	CARKQGGSSGANVLTF	TGTGCCAGGAAACAGGGGGGAAGCTCTGGGGCCAACGTCCTGACTTTC